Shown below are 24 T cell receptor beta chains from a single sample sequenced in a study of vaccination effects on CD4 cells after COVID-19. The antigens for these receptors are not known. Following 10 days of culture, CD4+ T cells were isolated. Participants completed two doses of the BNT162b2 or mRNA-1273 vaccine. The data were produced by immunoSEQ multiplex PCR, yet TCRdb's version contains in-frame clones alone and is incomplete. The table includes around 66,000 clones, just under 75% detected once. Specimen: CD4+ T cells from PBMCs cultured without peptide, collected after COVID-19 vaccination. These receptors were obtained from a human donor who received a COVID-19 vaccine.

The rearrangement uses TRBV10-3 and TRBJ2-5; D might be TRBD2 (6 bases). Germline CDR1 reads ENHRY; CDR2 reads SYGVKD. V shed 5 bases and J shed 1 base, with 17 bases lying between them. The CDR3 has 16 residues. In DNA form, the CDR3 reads TGTGCCATCAGTCCTAGGGTGGGGGGTCGCCAAGAGACCCAGTACTTC. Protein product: CAISPRVGGRQETQYF.

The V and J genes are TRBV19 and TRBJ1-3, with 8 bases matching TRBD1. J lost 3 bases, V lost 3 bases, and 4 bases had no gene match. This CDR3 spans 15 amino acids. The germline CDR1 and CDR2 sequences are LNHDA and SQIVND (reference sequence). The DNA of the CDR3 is TGTGCCAGTAGTATCGACAGGGGAGTTGGAAACACCATATATTTT. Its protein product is CASSIDRGVGNTIYF.

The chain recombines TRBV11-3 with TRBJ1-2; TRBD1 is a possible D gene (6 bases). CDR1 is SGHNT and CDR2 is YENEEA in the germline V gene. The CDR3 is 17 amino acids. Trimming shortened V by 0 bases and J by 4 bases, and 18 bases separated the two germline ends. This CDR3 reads CASSLDYRDRNCYGYTF. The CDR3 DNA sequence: TGTGCCAGCAGCTTAGATTACCGAGACAGGAACTGCTATGGCTACACCTTC.

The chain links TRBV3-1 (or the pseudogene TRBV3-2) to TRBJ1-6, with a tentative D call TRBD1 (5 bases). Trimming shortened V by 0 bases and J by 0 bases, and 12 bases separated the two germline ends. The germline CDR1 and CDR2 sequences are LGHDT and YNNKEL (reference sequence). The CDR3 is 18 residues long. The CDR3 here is CASSQEQGASSYNSPLHF. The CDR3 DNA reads TGTGCCAGCAGCCAAGAGCAGGGCGCGAGCTCCTATAATTCACCCCTCCACTTT.

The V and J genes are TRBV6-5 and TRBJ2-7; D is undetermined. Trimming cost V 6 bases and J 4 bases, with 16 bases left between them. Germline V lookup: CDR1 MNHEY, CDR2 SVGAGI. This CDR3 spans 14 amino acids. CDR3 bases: TGTGCCAGCAGCCCCAGCCGGGTACCATACGAGCAGTACGTC. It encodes CASSPSRVPYEQYV.

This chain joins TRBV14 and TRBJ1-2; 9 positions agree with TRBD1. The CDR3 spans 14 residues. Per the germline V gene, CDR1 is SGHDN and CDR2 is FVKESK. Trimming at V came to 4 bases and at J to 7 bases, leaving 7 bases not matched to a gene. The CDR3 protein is CASSRQQGAFGYTF. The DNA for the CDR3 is TGTGCCAGCAGCCGACAACAGGGGGCCTTTGGCTACACCTTC.

The CDR3, as DNA: TGTGCCACCGCTCGTAATAGGCCAGGGGAGCAAGATACGCAGTATTTT. Translation: CATARNRPGEQDTQYF. The chain is built from TRBV24-1 and TRBJ2-3; TRBD1 might be the D (6 bases). Germline CDR1 and CDR2: KGHDR and SFDVKD. This CDR3 has 16 residues. The V end was cut by 9 bases, the J end by 5 bases, with 23 bases between.

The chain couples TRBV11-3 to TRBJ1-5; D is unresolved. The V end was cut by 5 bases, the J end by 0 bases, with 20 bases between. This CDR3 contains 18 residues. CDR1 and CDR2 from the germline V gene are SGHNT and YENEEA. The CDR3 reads CASSISQGPGFSNQPQHF. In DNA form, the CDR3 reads TGTGCCAGCAGCATCTCTCAAGGGCCCGGGTTTAGCAATCAGCCCCAGCATTTT.

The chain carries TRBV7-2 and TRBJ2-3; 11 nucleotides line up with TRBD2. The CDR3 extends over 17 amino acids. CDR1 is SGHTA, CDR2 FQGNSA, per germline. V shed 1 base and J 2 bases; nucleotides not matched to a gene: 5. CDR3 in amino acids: CASSLVPSGGPTDTQYF. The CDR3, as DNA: TGTGCCAGCAGCTTAGTCCCTAGCGGGGGGCCCACAGATACGCAGTATTTT.

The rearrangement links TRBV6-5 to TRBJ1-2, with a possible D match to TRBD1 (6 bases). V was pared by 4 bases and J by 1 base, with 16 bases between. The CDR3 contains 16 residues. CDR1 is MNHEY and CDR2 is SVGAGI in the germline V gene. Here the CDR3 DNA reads TGTGCCAGCAGTTCCGATAGGGGGACATTTAACTATGGCTACACCTTC. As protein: CASSSDRGTFNYGYTF.

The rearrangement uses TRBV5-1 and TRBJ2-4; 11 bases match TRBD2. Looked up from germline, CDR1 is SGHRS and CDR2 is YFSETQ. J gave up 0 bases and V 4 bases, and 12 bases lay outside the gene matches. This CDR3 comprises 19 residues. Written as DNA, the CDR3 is TGCGCCAGCAGCCCGGGGACTAGCGGAACACTTTTAGCCAAAAACATTCAGTACTTC. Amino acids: CASSPGTSGTLLAKNIQYF.

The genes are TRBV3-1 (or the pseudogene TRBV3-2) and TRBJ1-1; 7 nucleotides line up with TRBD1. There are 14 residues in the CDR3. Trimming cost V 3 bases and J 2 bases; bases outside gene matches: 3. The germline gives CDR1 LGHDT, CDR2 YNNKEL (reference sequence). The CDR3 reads CASSQTGFNTEAFF. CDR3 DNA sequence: TGTGCCAGCAGCCAGACAGGGTTTAACACTGAAGCTTTCTTT.

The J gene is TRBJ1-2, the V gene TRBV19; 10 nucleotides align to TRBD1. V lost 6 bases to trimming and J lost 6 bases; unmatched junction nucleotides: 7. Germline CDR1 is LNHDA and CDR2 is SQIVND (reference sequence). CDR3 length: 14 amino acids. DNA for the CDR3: TGTGCCAGTAGAGCCTCGGACAGGGGGAATGGCTACACCTTC. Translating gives CASRASDRGNGYTF.

For the CDR3, the DNA is TGTGCCAGCAGTTTTTCTACCTACGAGCAGTACGTC. Protein: CASSFSTYEQYV. The chain links TRBV6-2 or TRBV6-3 to TRBJ2-7; no definite D call. V was clipped by 4 bases and J by 2 bases, with 6 bases between them. Germline lookup yields CDR1 MNHEY and CDR2 SVGEGT. The CDR3 totals 12 residues.

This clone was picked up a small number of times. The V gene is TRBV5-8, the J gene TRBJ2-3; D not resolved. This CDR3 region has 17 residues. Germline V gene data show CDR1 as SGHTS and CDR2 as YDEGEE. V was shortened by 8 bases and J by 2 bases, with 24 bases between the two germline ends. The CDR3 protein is CASPSTPRPKSTDTQYF. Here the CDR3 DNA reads TGTGCCAGTCCATCGACCCCCCGACCCAAGTCCACAGATACGCAGTATTTT.

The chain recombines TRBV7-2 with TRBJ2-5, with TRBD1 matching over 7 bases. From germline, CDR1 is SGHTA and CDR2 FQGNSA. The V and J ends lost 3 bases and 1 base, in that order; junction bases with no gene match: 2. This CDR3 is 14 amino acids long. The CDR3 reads CASSFSGGQETQYF. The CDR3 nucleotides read TGTGCCAGCAGCTTTTCAGGGGGCCAAGAGACCCAGTACTTC.

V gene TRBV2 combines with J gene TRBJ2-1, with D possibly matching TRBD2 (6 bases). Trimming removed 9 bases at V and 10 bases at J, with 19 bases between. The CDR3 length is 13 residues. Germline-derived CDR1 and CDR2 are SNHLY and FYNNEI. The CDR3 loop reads CASGGNGRGEQFF. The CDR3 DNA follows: TGTGCCAGTGGTGGAAACGGGCGGGGCGAGCAGTTCTTC.

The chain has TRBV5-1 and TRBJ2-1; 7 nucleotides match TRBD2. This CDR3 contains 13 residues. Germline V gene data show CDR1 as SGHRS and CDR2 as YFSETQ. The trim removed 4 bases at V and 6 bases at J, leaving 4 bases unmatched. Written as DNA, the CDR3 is TGCGCCAGCAGCCCGGCGGGGGTCAATGAGCAGTTCTTC. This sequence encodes CASSPAGVNEQFF.

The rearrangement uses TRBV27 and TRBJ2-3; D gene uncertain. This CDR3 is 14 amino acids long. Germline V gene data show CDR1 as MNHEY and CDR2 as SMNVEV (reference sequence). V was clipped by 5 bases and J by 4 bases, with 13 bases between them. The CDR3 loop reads CASSTLGIPDTQYF. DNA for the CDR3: TGTGCCAGCAGTACACTTGGTATACCAGATACGCAGTATTTT.

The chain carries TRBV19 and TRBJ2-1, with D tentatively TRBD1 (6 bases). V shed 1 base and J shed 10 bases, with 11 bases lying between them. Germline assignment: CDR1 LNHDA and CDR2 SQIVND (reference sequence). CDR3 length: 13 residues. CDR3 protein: CASSIGGQKEQFF. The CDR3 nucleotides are TGTGCCAGTAGTATAGGCGGACAGAAGGAGCAGTTCTTC.

CDR3 sequence: CASSLALGAQSETQYF. As DNA, the CDR3 is TGTGCCAGCAGCTTAGCCCTAGGGGCCCAGTCAGAGACCCAGTACTTC. The gene calls are TRBV7-7 and TRBJ2-5, with D possibly TRBD1 on 5 matching bases. This CDR3 is built from 16 residues. In germline, CDR1 is SSHAT, CDR2 FNYEAQ (reference sequence). Between the trimmed V and J ends, which lost 0 bases and 4 bases, there was a span of 15 bases.

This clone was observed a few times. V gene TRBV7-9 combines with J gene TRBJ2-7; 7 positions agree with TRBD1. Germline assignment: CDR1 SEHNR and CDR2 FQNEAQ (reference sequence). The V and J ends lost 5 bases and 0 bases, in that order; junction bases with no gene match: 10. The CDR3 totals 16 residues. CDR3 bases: TGTGCCAGCAGCGAACTATCGGGACAGAGCTCCTACGAGCAGTACGTC. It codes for CASSELSGQSSYEQYV.

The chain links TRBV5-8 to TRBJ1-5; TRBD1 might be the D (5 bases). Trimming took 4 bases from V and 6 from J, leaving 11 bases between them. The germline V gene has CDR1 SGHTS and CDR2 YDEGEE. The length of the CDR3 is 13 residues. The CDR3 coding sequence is TGTGCCAGCAGCGACCAGGGTACTCAGCCCCAGCATTTT. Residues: CASSDQGTQPQHF.

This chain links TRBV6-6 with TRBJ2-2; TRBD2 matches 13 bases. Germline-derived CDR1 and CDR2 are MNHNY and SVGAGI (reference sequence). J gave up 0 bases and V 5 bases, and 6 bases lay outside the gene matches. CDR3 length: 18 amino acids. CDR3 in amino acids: CASSQPGLAGTNTGELFF. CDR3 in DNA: TGTGCCAGCAGTCAGCCGGGACTAGCGGGGACGAACACCGGGGAGCTGTTTTTT.